This T cell receptor beta chain originates from a study of CD8 T cells in Susac syndrome. On the study more broadly: Sequenced Susac syndrome patients included more than five with clinically active disease and roughly eight in remission.

This clonotype has a handful of counts. TCR beta was sequenced from blood CD8+ and CD4+ T cells. Germline loops: CDR1 SQVTM, CDR2 ANQGSEA. The CDR3 sequence is 10 residues long. Random hexamers were used to reverse transcribe roughly 0.5 to 1 ug of RNA. In TCRdb, the immunoSEQ multiplex PCR reads were re-called with MiXCR into one record per CDR3 protein. Of approximately 190,000 distinct CDR3 sequences listed, over 90% were seen once; the top ten hold about 0.15%. The chain carries TRBV29-1 and TRBJ1-1; D is undetermined. The TCR originated in a human donor with Susac syndrome. The sample comprised CD8+ T cells from PBMCs. The CDR3 here is CSVGNTEAFF. The CDR3 nucleotides are TGCAGTGTCGGGAACACTGAAGCTTTCTTT.